This entry lists 12 T cell receptor beta chains sequenced from one sample in a study of cytomegalovirus exposure and HLA in healthy donors. The data were produced by immunoSEQ multiplex PCR, yet TCRdb's version contains in-frame clones alone and is incomplete. Here the sample spans tens of thousands of clones, about 96% being singletons. Material for sequencing was PBMCs. The receptor source for this set is a woman younger than 30 in good health and CMV-seronegative.

The rearrangement links TRBV2 to TRBJ1-3, with D maybe TRBD1 (5 bases). From germline, CDR1 is SNHLY and CDR2 FYNNEI. The CDR3 spans 13 residues. Trimming shortened V by 8 bases and J by 0 bases, and 8 bases separated the two germline ends. The CDR3 sequence is CASSGSSGNTIYF. Here the CDR3 DNA reads TGTGCCAGCTCAGGGTCCTCTGGAAACACCATATATTTT.

The J gene is TRBJ1-5, the V gene TRBV5-6; TRBD1 agrees at 8 bases. Germline CDR1 is SGHDT and CDR2 is YYEEEE. Unmatched junction bases numbered 5, after V lost 3 bases and J lost 6 bases. This CDR3 has 14 amino acids. The CDR3 nucleotides read TGTGCCAGCAGCTCAGGGGGCGCGGGTCAGCCCCAGCATTTT. Its translation is CASSSGGAGQPQHF.

The chain employs TRBV7-7 and TRBJ2-3; 8 bases are a match to TRBD2. CDR1 SSHAT and CDR2 FNYEAQ come from the germline V gene (reference sequence). This CDR3 comprises 15 residues. V dropped 5 bases and J dropped 1; count of bases not matched to a gene: 5. The DNA of the CDR3 is TGTGCCAGCAGCGCAGCGGGAGCCGGCACAGATACGCAGTATTTT. Translating it yields CASSAAGAGTDTQYF. The full variable domain, its missing parts supplied by reference TRBV7-7 and TRBJ2-3, is GAGVSQSPRYKVTKRGQDVTLRCDPISSHATLYWYQQALGQGPEFLTYFNYEAQPDKSGLPSDRFSAERPEGSISTLTIQRTEQRDSAMYRCASSAAGAGTDTQYFGPGTRLTVL.

The CDR3 loop is CASRLAGRTDTQYF. CDR3 DNA sequence: TGTGCCAGCAGACTAGCGGGGCGCACAGATACGCAGTATTTT. The chain uses TRBV6-5 and TRBJ2-3; 10 positions match TRBD2. This CDR3 region has 14 residues. After removal of 6 bases from V and 1 base from J, the junction contained 1 base not matched to a gene. Germline CDR1 and CDR2: MNHEY and SVGAGI.

The chain employs TRBV5-1 and TRBJ1-3; D is undetermined. V dropped 0 bases and J dropped 3 bases, with 10 bases sitting between them. The CDR3 runs 15 residues. Germline V gives CDR1 SGHRS, CDR2 YFSETQ. CDR3 loop: CASSLAAGFGNTIYF. The CDR3 DNA is TGCGCCAGCAGCTTGGCGGCCGGGTTTGGAAACACCATATATTTT.

This chain connects TRBV11-2 to TRBJ2-1; weak D call: TRBD1 (5 bases). The germline gives CDR1 SGHAT, CDR2 FQNNGV. CDR3 length equals 16 residues. V was cut by 0 bases and J by 1 base, with 10 bases left in between. The CDR3 DNA reads as TGTGCCAGCAGCTTAGAAGGGGCATGGTCCTACAATGAGCAGTTCTTC. Protein product: CASSLEGAWSYNEQFF.

The rearrangement uses TRBV7-8 and TRBJ2-7; 7 nucleotides align to TRBD1. Germline-derived CDR1 and CDR2 are SGHVS and FQNEAQ. V was clipped by 4 bases and J by 0 bases; unmatched bases: 6. The CDR3 sequence is 15 residues long. CDR3 nucleotide sequence: TGTGCCAGCAGCTCGAGACAGGGCCCCTCCTACGAGCAGTACTTC. This sequence encodes CASSSRQGPSYEQYF. The full variable domain, its missing parts supplied by reference TRBV7-8 and TRBJ2-7, is GAGVSQSPRYKVAKRGQDVALRCDPISGHVSLFWYQQALGQGPEFLTYFQNEAQLDKSGLPSDRFFAERPEGSVSTLKIQRTQQEDSAVYLCASSSRQGPSYEQYFGPGTRLTVT.

V is TRBV11-2 and J is TRBJ1-2, with a weak D call TRBD1 (6 bases). V lost 1 base to trimming and J lost 4 bases, with 13 bases between them. CDR3 length: 15 amino acids. Germline CDR1 and CDR2: SGHAT and FQNNGV. CDR3 protein: CASSLGGRGTYGYTF. As DNA, the CDR3 is TGTGCCAGCAGCTTAGGGGGCAGGGGAACCTATGGCTACACCTTC.

V gene TRBV27 combines with J gene TRBJ2-7; TRBD2 agrees at 10 bases. J was trimmed by 7 bases and V by 7 bases; bases with no gene match: 13. CDR1 is MNHEY and CDR2 is SMNVEV in the germline V gene (reference sequence). The CDR3 sequence is 15 residues long. The CDR3 here is CASTPTLAGQGEQYF. Here the CDR3 DNA reads TGTGCCAGCACCCCTACACTAGCGGGACAAGGGGAGCAGTACTTC.

The genes are TRBV5-1 and TRBJ2-3; 8 positions match TRBD2. Germline V gene sequence: CDR1 SGHRS, CDR2 YFSETQ. The CDR3 sequence is 15 residues long. Trimming at V came to 0 bases and at J to 5 bases, leaving 5 bases not matched to a gene. CDR3 in DNA: TGCGCCAGCAGCTTGGATGGAACTAGCGGAGATACGCAGTATTTT. Amino acids: CASSLDGTSGDTQYF. Supplemented by reference TRBV5-1 and TRBJ2-3, the full variable domain reads KAGVTQTPRYLIKTRGQQVTLSCSPISGHRSVSWYQQTPGQGLQFLFEYFSETQRNKGNFPGRFSGRQFSNSRSEMNVSTLELGDSALYLCASSLDGTSGDTQYFGPGTRLTVL.

The chain employs TRBV5-4 and TRBJ2-2; D call uncertain. CDR3 length: 15 amino acids. Germline CDR1 and CDR2: SGHNT and YYREEE (reference sequence). Trimming removed 0 bases from V and 0 bases from J, with 6 bases in between. Here the CDR3 DNA reads TGTGCCAGCAGCTTGGCCAATCCGAACACCGGGGAGCTGTTTTTT. This gives the protein CASSLANPNTGELFF. The complete variable domain, with remaining parts taken from reference TRBV5-4 and TRBJ2-2, reads ETGVTQSPTHLIKTRGQQVTLRCSSQSGHNTVSWYQQALGQGPQFIFQYYREEENGRGNFPPRFSGLQFPNYSSELNVNALELDDSALYLCASSLANPNTGELFFGEGSRLTVL.

The chain joins TRBV10-3 to TRBJ2-3; tentative D call: TRBD1 (5 bases). CDR3 length: 13 residues. V was shortened by 11 bases and J by 4 bases, with 16 bases between the two germline ends. Germline CDR1 is ENHRY and CDR2 is SYGVKD. DNA of the CDR3: TGTGCCGTTACACAAGGGGCAGCAGATACGCAGTATTTT. This gives the protein CAVTQGAADTQYF.